Presented here are 7 T cell receptor beta chains from one specimen sequenced in a study of shared clonotypes between healthy human individuals. This table comes from immunoSEQ multiplex PCR, and its TCRdb copy is limited to in-frame clones, with some not included. Among around 2.1 million clones listed, approximately 96% were seen once. Sequenced input: naive CD4+ T cells sorted from blood. Subset reported: CD45RA+ positively selected. These TCRs come from a man aged 18-30 years in good health.

The rearrangement uses TRBV19 and TRBJ2-5; D is perhaps TRBD2 (6 bases). The germline gives CDR1 LNHDA, CDR2 SQIVND (reference sequence). This CDR3 is 15 amino acids long. V gave up 2 bases and J gave up 2 bases, with 12 bases separating them. The CDR3 bases are TGTGCCAGTAGTATATTTGGACTACGGCAAGAGACCCAGTACTTC. Protein product: CASSIFGLRQETQYF. Complete variable domain (other parts from reference TRBV19 and TRBJ2-5): DGGITQSPKYLFRKEGQNVTLSCEQNLNHDAMYWYRQDPGQGLRLIYYSQIVNDFQKGDIAEGYSVSREKKESFPLTVTSAQKNPTAFYLCASSIFGLRQETQYFGPGTRLLVL.

The CDR3 loop reads CASSPISGTGGHTGELFF. The CDR3, as DNA: TGCGCCAGCAGCCCCATCTCCGGGACAGGGGGACACACCGGGGAGCTGTTTTTT. The chain recombines TRBV4-1 with TRBJ2-2; 11 nucleotides align to TRBD1. CDR1 is MGHRA, CDR2 YSYEKL, per germline. The ends lost 4 bases at V and 3 bases at J; junction bases unmatched: 10. The length of the CDR3 is 18 residues.

The J gene is TRBJ2-1, the V gene TRBV5-1; a possible D gene is TRBD2 (5 bases). CDR3 size: 13 residues. Germline CDR1 is SGHRS and CDR2 is YFSETQ. V was cut by 0 bases and J by 10 bases, with 11 bases left in between. CDR3 nucleotide sequence: TGCGCCAGCAGCTTGGAACTAGTTAGCGAGCAGTTCTTC. Translation gives CASSLELVSEQFF.

Comments on this clone: The sample holds other DNA sequences that translate to the same CDR3. This sequence joins TRBV5-1 and TRBJ2-6, with TRBD1 matching 8 bases. CDR1 is SGHRS and CDR2 is YFSETQ in the germline V gene. J gave up 2 bases and V 0 bases, and 1 base lay outside the gene matches. This CDR3 has 16 residues. The CDR3 region has the DNA TGCGCCAGCAGCTTGGCACAGGGGGCTGGGGCCAACGTCCTGACTTTC. It yields the protein CASSLAQGAGANVLTF.

The V and J genes are TRBV27 and TRBJ2-5; 12 bases align to TRBD2. The CDR3 runs to 16 residues. Germline CDR1 and CDR2: MNHEY and SMNVEV (reference sequence). V was pared by 5 bases and J by 1 base, with 5 bases of the junction left unmatched. The CDR3 loop reads CASSVTSGGRQETQYF. The CDR3 bases are TGTGCCAGCAGTGTGACTAGCGGGGGCCGCCAAGAGACCCAGTACTTC.

The chain links TRBV28 to TRBJ1-5; 9 bases match TRBD1. Trimming cost V 7 bases and J 6 bases; bases outside gene matches: 4. The CDR3 runs to 13 residues. Germline V gene data show CDR1 as MDHEN and CDR2 as SYDVKM. CDR3 amino acids: CASITGGTQPQHF. Here the CDR3 DNA reads TGTGCCAGCATCACAGGGGGCACTCAGCCCCAGCATTTT. The variable domain in full, with the rest retrieved from reference TRBV28 and TRBJ1-5, is DVKVTQSSRYLVKRTGEKVFLECVQDMDHENMFWYRQDPGLGLRLIYFSYDVKMKEKGDIPEGYSVSREKKERFSLILESASTNQTSMYLCASITGGTQPQHFGDGTRLSIL.

The chain combines TRBV18 with TRBJ2-7, with TRBD1 matching 7 bases. With 5 bases clipped from V and 0 bases from J, the junction kept 13 bases outside the gene matches. This CDR3 comprises 17 residues. The germline CDR1 and CDR2 sequences are KGHSH and LQKENI. CDR3 coding DNA: TGTGCCAGCTCAAACCTCCTCGGGACAGCCATCTCCTACGAGCAGTACTTC. Protein product: CASSNLLGTAISYEQYF.